The entry below describes one TCR beta chain. The ends were cut back, 0 bases at V and 4 bases at J, with 9 bases in the middle. CDR3 length: 14 residues. CDR1 and CDR2 (germline): LGHNA, YSLEER. The source of the sample is a study of cytomegalovirus exposure and HLA in healthy donors. Method: immunoSEQ multiplex PCR; TCRdb's copy keeps in-frame clones and lacks some. The sample has about 350,000 clones; 87% are singletons. This clonotype was obtained from a woman in her 30s in good health and CMV-seropositive. This chain joins TRBV4-3 and TRBJ1-2, with D uncertain. Material for sequencing was PBMCs. For the CDR3, the DNA is TGCGCCAGCAGCCAAGATGCGAGAACCTATGGCTACACCTTC. It specifies CASSQDARTYGYTF.